The 32 T cell receptor beta chains presented below share a single source sample, sequenced in a study of vaccination and CD4 T cells after COVID-19. These TCRs' antigens remain unknown. The treatment denotes: roughly nine-day PBMC culture with coronavirus spike peptide pools or control peptides (ViraFEST assay). Cultured CD4+ T-cell DNA underwent Oncomine TCR Beta short-read sequencing. TCRdb reprocessed the PCR reads with MiXCR, giving one entry per CDR3 protein. Of under 20,000 distinct CDR3 sequences listed, under 70% were seen once; the top ten hold 6% to 8.5%. The specimen sequenced was CD4+ T cells from blood, cultured in vitro. The origin of the receptors is a human donor who had recovered from COVID-19.

The chain employs TRBV28 and TRBJ2-2, with D possibly TRBD1 on 5 matching bases. Germline V gene sequence: CDR1 MDHEN, CDR2 SYDVKM. CDR3 size: 16 residues. The V and J ends lost 1 base and 3 bases respectively, with 12 bases between them. CDR3 protein: CASSLFSKGYTGELFF. The CDR3 DNA reads TGTGCCAGCAGTTTATTTTCAAAGGGGTACACCGGGGAGCTGTTTTTT.

This clonotype rates as medium-sized. The J gene is TRBJ1-2, the V gene TRBV6-2 or TRBV6-3; D unresolved. CDR1 is MNHEY and CDR2 is SVGEGT in the germline V gene. The CDR3 consists of 17 residues. The ends were cut back, 1 base at V and 2 bases at J, with 17 bases in the middle. CDR3 amino acids: CASSYFGTFGGNYGYTF. The CDR3 DNA follows: TGTGCCAGCAGTTACTTTGGAACATTCGGTGGGAACTATGGCTACACCTTC.

This clonotype was found a few times. The chain couples TRBV7-9 to TRBJ1-2, with TRBD1 identical over 10 bases. The length of the CDR3 is 15 residues. Germline CDR1 SEHNR, CDR2 FQNEAQ (reference sequence). Unmatched junction bases numbered 13, after V lost 7 bases and J lost 8 bases. DNA for the CDR3: TGTGCCAGCATTCGACAGGGGGCCAACGAGGCCGGCTACACCTTC. Translating it yields CASIRQGANEAGYTF.

This chain uses TRBV5-1 with TRBJ2-2; tentative D call: TRBD1 (5 bases). From germline, CDR1 is SGHRS and CDR2 YFSETQ. The V and J ends lost 4 bases and 5 bases respectively, with 15 bases between them. The CDR3 sequence is 15 residues long. The CDR3 loop reads CASSRPQRGTGELFF. In DNA, the CDR3 is TGCGCCAGCAGCCGCCCCCAAAGGGGAACCGGGGAGCTGTTTTTT.

The rearrangement uses TRBV7-9 and TRBJ1-1; D is possibly TRBD1 (5 bases). Germline V gene data show CDR1 as SEHNR and CDR2 as FQNEAQ (reference sequence). The ends were cut back, 10 bases at V and 1 base at J, with 19 bases in the middle. This CDR3 spans 15 amino acids. The CDR3, as DNA: TGTGCCACCCCAGGGTGGGGTTGGGGGAACACTGAAGCTTTCTTT. Amino acid sequence: CATPGWGWGNTEAFF.

This sequence joins TRBV6-2 or TRBV6-3 and TRBJ1-1, with 8 bases that match TRBD1. Germline V gene sequence: CDR1 MNHEY, CDR2 SVGEGT. The CDR3 contains 13 residues. V dropped 6 bases and J dropped 3; count of bases not matched to a gene: 3. CDR3: CASRRQGHTEAFF. The CDR3 coding sequence is TGTGCCAGCAGGAGACAGGGGCACACTGAAGCTTTCTTT.

The gene calls are TRBV18 and TRBJ2-5, with TRBD1 identical over 8 bases. CDR3 size: 14 residues. V shed 1 base, J shed 7 bases, and the junction held 5 bases outside the gene matches. CDR1 and CDR2 from the germline V gene are KGHSH and LQKENI. The CDR3 DNA follows: TGTGCCAGCTCACCACTGGGACAGGATGGGACCCAGTACTTC. Its translation is CASSPLGQDGTQYF.

The V and J genes are TRBV6-1 and TRBJ2-7; the D gene is possibly TRBD1 (6 bases). Trimming cost V 3 bases and J 0 bases, with 12 bases left between them. The CDR3 contains 15 residues. CDR1 and CDR2 (germline): MNHNS, SASEGT. CDR3 coding DNA: TGTGCCAGCAGTGAGACAGGACCCAGCTCCTACGAGCAGTACTTC. As protein: CASSETGPSSYEQYF.

This clonotype showed up just a few times. The rearrangement links TRBV7-6 to TRBJ1-2; TRBD1 might be the D (5 bases). Germline V gives CDR1 SGHVS, CDR2 FNYEAQ. V shed 2 bases and J shed 8 bases, with 18 bases lying between them. This CDR3 has 15 residues. The CDR3 here is CASSLSPGQAGGYTF. The CDR3 DNA reads TGTGCCAGCAGCTTAAGCCCAGGGCAGGCTGGAGGCTACACCTTC.

This clonotype has a handful of counts. The chain couples TRBV20-1 to TRBJ1-5; no reliable D call. The CDR3 sequence is 10 residues long. Trimming shortened V by 8 bases and J by 6 bases, and 8 bases separated the two germline ends. Germline-derived CDR1 and CDR2 are DFQATT and SNEGSKA (reference sequence). DNA for the CDR3: TGCAGTACACTAAGTCAGCCCCAGCATTTT. Translated, it gives CSTLSQPQHF.

As to this clonotype: The junction shows a germline mismatch at one end, possibly a read error. This rearrangement joins TRBV7-7 to TRBJ1-6; D unclear. Germline V gene sequence: CDR1 SSHAT, CDR2 FNYEAQ (reference sequence). The CDR3 has 14 residues. Written as DNA, the CDR3 is TGTGCTAGCAGCTTAAGCAGGTATAATTCACCCCTCCACTTT. Its protein is CASSLSRYNSPLHF.

This clonotype appeared once. The gene calls are TRBV5-4 and TRBJ1-2; possibly TRBD1 for D (5 bases). The germline CDR1 and CDR2 sequences are SGHNT and YYREEE (reference sequence). This CDR3 is built from 14 residues. Trimming removed 5 bases at V and 4 bases at J, with 15 bases between. CDR3 loop: CASSFYGQGYGYTF. CDR3 bases: TGTGCCAGCAGTTTCTACGGGCAGGGCTATGGCTACACCTTC. Supplemented by reference TRBV5-4 and TRBJ1-2, the full variable domain reads ETGVTQSPTHLIKTRGQQVTLRCSSQSGHNTVSWYQQALGQGPQFIFQYYREEENGRGNFPPRFSGLQFPNYSSELNVNALELDDSALYLCASSFYGQGYGYTFGSGTRLTVV.

The chain combines TRBV20-1 with TRBJ1-1, with TRBD1 identical over 8 bases. Per the germline V gene, CDR1 is DFQATT and CDR2 is SNEGSKA (reference sequence). V lost 3 bases and J lost 6; bases outside the gene matches: 3. CDR3 length equals 12 residues. The CDR3 DNA reads as TGCAGTGCTAGCAGGGGGCTTGCTGAAGCTTTCTTT. Its translation: CSASRGLAEAFF.

The CDR3 DNA follows: TGTGCCAGCAGTTACTCGGGGACTCAGGAGGACGAGCAGTACTTC. Translation gives CASSYSGTQEDEQYF. The V gene is TRBV6-5, the J gene TRBJ2-7; perhaps TRBD2 as D (6 bases). Trimming took 0 bases from V and 5 from J, leaving 14 bases between them. This CDR3 has 15 residues. Germline V gene lookup returns CDR1 MNHEY and CDR2 SVGAGI.

The chain links TRBV7-9 to TRBJ1-3; perhaps TRBD1 as D (6 bases). Germline loops: CDR1 SEHNR, CDR2 FQNEAQ (reference sequence). CDR3 length: 15 residues. Trimming shortened V by 1 base and J by 3 bases, and 10 bases separated the two germline ends. The CDR3 here is CASSLGGRNGNTIYF. The DNA for the CDR3 is TGTGCCAGCAGCTTAGGGGGGCGAAATGGAAACACCATATATTTT.

A few counts support this clonotype. V usage is TRBV6-5 and J usage is TRBJ1-1; D is undetermined. CDR1 is MNHEY and CDR2 is SVGAGI in the germline V gene. The CDR3 sequence is 14 residues long. Trimming removed 2 bases from V and 4 bases from J, with 11 bases in between. The CDR3, as DNA: TGTGCCAGCAGTTACGAGGGAGCGAGCACTGAAGCTTTCTTT. Protein sequence: CASSYEGASTEAFF.

The chain employs TRBV20-1 and TRBJ1-2, with unresolved D. The CDR3 spans 13 residues. Trimming shortened V by 2 bases and J by 5 bases, and 12 bases separated the two germline ends. Germline V gives CDR1 DFQATT, CDR2 SNEGSKA (reference sequence). The CDR3 protein is CSARRGREYGYTF. Here the CDR3 DNA reads TGCAGTGCTAGACGAGGGAGGGAATATGGCTACACCTTC.

The gene calls are TRBV27 and TRBJ1-2, with D perhaps matching TRBD1 (6 bases). The CDR3 is 13 residues long. Trimming took 5 bases from V and 6 from J, leaving 13 bases between them. CDR1 MNHEY and CDR2 SMNVEV come from the germline V gene (reference sequence). The DNA for the CDR3 is TGTGCCAGCAGTCTCGCCGGGACAAATGGCTACACCTTC. It is translated as CASSLAGTNGYTF.

This chain uses TRBV19 with TRBJ1-6; 8 bases are shared with TRBD1. V shed 5 bases and J 0 bases; nucleotides not matched to a gene: 3. This CDR3 contains 16 residues. Germline V gene lookup returns CDR1 LNHDA and CDR2 SQIVND (reference sequence). The CDR3: CASSPGGGSYNSPLHF. The DNA for the CDR3 is TGTGCCAGTAGTCCAGGGGGCGGCTCCTATAATTCACCCCTCCACTTT.

This clonotype occurred a few times. V is TRBV6-1 and J is TRBJ2-2, with TRBD1 matching 8 bases. CDR3 length equals 15 residues. Germline CDR1 MNHNS, CDR2 SASEGT. Germline trimming cut 7 bases from V and 4 bases from J; bases unmatched to any gene: 8. In DNA form, the CDR3 reads TGTGCCAGCAACACAGGGGGATCGGGCACCGGGGAGCTGTTTTTT. Encoded protein: CASNTGGSGTGELFF.

This clonotype has only a few counts. This chain connects TRBV27 to TRBJ1-2; 9 positions match TRBD1. The germline V gene encodes CDR1 MNHEY and CDR2 SMNVEV (reference sequence). The CDR3 is 16 amino acids. J gave up 6 bases and V 11 bases, and 19 bases lay outside the gene matches. CDR3 in amino acids: CASRLMGQGIRDGYTF. CDR3 in DNA: TGTGCCTCCCGACTTATGGGACAGGGCATTAGGGATGGCTACACCTTC.

The chain links TRBV2 to TRBJ1-1; D possibly corresponds to TRBD1 (5 bases). Germline lookup yields CDR1 SNHLY and CDR2 FYNNEI. The ends were cut back, 8 bases at V and 6 bases at J, with 13 bases in the middle. The CDR3 extends over 12 amino acids. The CDR3 coding sequence is TGTGCCAGCGGTTGGGGGGAGGCTGAAGCTTTCTTT. Translated, it gives CASGWGEAEAFF.

This clonotype has just a few counts. This sequence joins TRBV7-2 and TRBJ2-5, with D possibly matching TRBD2 (6 bases). Per germline, CDR1 SGHTA and CDR2 FQGNSA. Trimming took off 5 bases at V and 4 bases at J, with 11 bases between the two ends. The length of the CDR3 is 13 residues. The CDR3 sequence is CASSGGGGETQYF. The CDR3 DNA is TGTGCCAGCAGCGGGGGAGGTGGAGAGACCCAGTACTTC.

CDR3 sequence reads: CASSNPRGQGVHGYTF. DNA for the CDR3: TGTGCCAGCTCCAACCCCCGGGGACAGGGGGTGCATGGCTACACCTTC. The V call is TRBV6-2 or TRBV6-3, the J call TRBJ1-2; 11 nucleotides align to TRBD1. From germline, CDR1 is MNHEY and CDR2 SVGEGT. CDR3 length equals 16 residues. The V segment lost 8 bases and the J segment 6 bases; nucleotides outside the gene matches: 14.

This sequence joins TRBV4-1 and TRBJ2-7, with a tentative D call TRBD2 (6 bases). Germline loops: CDR1 MGHRA, CDR2 YSYEKL. The CDR3 sequence is 15 residues long. The ends were cut back, 5 bases at V and 1 base at J, with 15 bases in the middle. The CDR3 bases are TGCGCCAGCAGCGAGACCGGGACTTTATCCTACGAGCAGTACTTC. The encoded protein is CASSETGTLSYEQYF.

This clonotype was counted between two and nine times. The chain couples TRBV7-9 to TRBJ1-3; the D is unclear. The CDR3 is 15 residues long. The ends were cut back, 5 bases at V and 0 bases at J, with 11 bases in the middle. The germline V gene encodes CDR1 SEHNR and CDR2 FQNEAQ (reference sequence). CDR3 DNA sequence: TGTGCCAGCAGCAGAACTCGCATCTCTGGAAACACCATATATTTT. Translation gives CASSRTRISGNTIYF.

The rearrangement links TRBV7-2 to TRBJ2-7; D ambiguous. CDR1 is SGHTA, CDR2 FQGNSA, per germline. Trimming pared 5 bases from V and 2 bases from J, leaving 10 bases between. The CDR3 length is 13 residues. This CDR3 is CASSPATTYEQYF. Here the CDR3 DNA reads TGTGCCAGCAGCCCGGCGACAACCTACGAGCAGTACTTC. The full variable domain, with the rest looked up from reference TRBV7-2 and TRBJ2-7, is GAGVSQSPSNKVTEKGKDVELRCDPISGHTALYWYRQSLGQGLEFLIYFQGNSAPDKSGLPSDRFSAERTGGSVSTLTIQRTQQEDSAVYLCASSPATTYEQYFGPGTRLTVT.

CDR3: CASRKWTGGANYGYTF. In DNA form, the CDR3 reads TGTGCCAGTAGAAAATGGACAGGGGGAGCTAACTATGGCTACACCTTC. The chain has TRBV19 and TRBJ1-2; 10 nucleotides align to TRBD1. The trim removed 6 bases at V and 0 bases at J, leaving 7 bases unmatched. Germline V CDR1 and CDR2: LNHDA, SQIVND (reference sequence). This CDR3 comprises 16 residues.

The chain recombines TRBV28 with TRBJ2-2; 10 bases agree with TRBD1. The germline V gene encodes CDR1 MDHEN and CDR2 SYDVKM. This CDR3 is built from 15 residues. Trimming cost V 8 bases and J 4 bases; bases outside gene matches: 7. The CDR3 bases are TGTGCCAGCGGTAGAGGGACAGGGGCCACCGGGGAGCTGTTTTTT. Translation: CASGRGTGATGELFF.

The chain is built from TRBV6-2 or TRBV6-3 and TRBJ2-5; maybe TRBD1 (5 bases). With 2 bases removed from V and 3 bases from J, the gap between germline ends came to 19 bases. CDR1 and CDR2 (germline): MNHEY, SVGEGT. The CDR3 spans 17 residues. CDR3 in DNA: TGTGCCAGCAGTTACGGGCAGACAGTCTCTTACAAAGAGACCCAGTACTTC. This sequence encodes CASSYGQTVSYKETQYF.

J is TRBJ1-1 and V is TRBV7-2; D call uncertain. V gave up 5 bases and J gave up 5 bases, with 12 bases separating them. The germline CDR1 and CDR2 sequences are SGHTA and FQGNSA. This CDR3 contains 13 residues. As DNA, the CDR3 is TGTGCCAGCAGCCCAAATGGGAGAACTGAAGCTTTCTTT. Translated: CASSPNGRTEAFF.

This clonotype was picked up one time. The rearrangement uses TRBV27 and TRBJ1-1; D gene unclear. The CDR3 is 15 amino acids. CDR1 is MNHEY, CDR2 SMNVEV, per germline (reference sequence). V was trimmed by 2 bases and J by 4 bases, leaving 14 bases between them. The CDR3 DNA is TGTGCCAGCAGTTTAACCAAGCCAGGAGTCACTGAAGCTTTCTTT. This encodes CASSLTKPGVTEAFF.